The 32 T cell receptor beta chains presented below share a single source sample, sequenced in a study of chemoradiotherapy in HPV16-positive cancers (dated by TCRdb to the early 2020s). Library creation used the immunoSEQ multiplex PCR assay. TCRdb took this table from immuneACCESS and kept in-frame rearrangements with V and J called. Such tables lack part of the clones; where checked against another copy, unresolved V genes explain under half of the gap, and the rest is unexplained. Counted in this sample were fewer than 900 clones; 80% to 90% of them appeared once. The ten largest clones represent under 5% of the sample. The sequencing here drew on tumor tissue, taken from a patient who underwent chemoradiotherapy. These receptors were collected from a human donor with HPV-associated anogenital cancer.

The chain couples TRBV10-3 to TRBJ1-1; D possibly corresponds to TRBD1 (6 bases). This CDR3 contains 14 residues. CDR1 ENHRY and CDR2 SYGVKD come from the germline V gene. The V and J ends lost 11 bases and 1 base respectively, with 17 bases between them. The CDR3 DNA reads as TGTGCCTCACGGGACATCGGGACGAACACTGAAGCTTTCTTT. It encodes CASRDIGTNTEAFF.

This chain's CDR3 is CASTLGTGYPDTQYF. CDR3 bases: TGTGCCAGCACCCTCGGGACAGGGTACCCAGATACGCAGTATTTT. The chain recombines TRBV2 with TRBJ2-3, with 9 bases fitting TRBD1. There are 15 residues in the CDR3. V lost 7 bases and J lost 4; bases outside the gene matches: 9. Germline loops: CDR1 SNHLY, CDR2 FYNNEI.

This chain uses TRBV1 with TRBJ2-5; no check of the table's D call, TRBD2, against the DNA was made. TRBV1 is described as a pseudogene. The CDR3 is 13 amino acids. The CDR3 DNA sequence: TGCACCAGCAGCCAAGGACTAGCGGAGACCCAGTACTTC. It is translated as CTSSQGLAETQYF.

The table lists this clone with a count of one. The rearrangement links TRBV23-1 to TRBJ1-1; D is undetermined. TRBV23-1 is given ORF status, its function remaining uncertain. The CDR3 covers 15 residues. Trimming left V 0 bases short and J 0 bases short, with 8 bases between. The CDR3 loop reads CASSQSRNMNTEAFF. CDR3 DNA: TGCGCCAGCAGTCAATCTAGGAACATGAACACTGAAGCTTTCTTT.

This chain joins TRBV4-1 and TRBJ2-7; D is uncertain. The V gene's germline CDR1 is MGHRA and CDR2 YSYEKL. This CDR3 contains 17 residues. V was shortened by 0 bases and J by 7 bases, with 22 bases between the two germline ends. CDR3: CASSQDVSTSHSWEQYF. CDR3 nucleotides: TGCGCCAGCAGCCAAGATGTGTCAACGAGCCATTCTTGGGAGCAGTACTTC.

The chain uses TRBV7-3 and TRBJ2-3, with D tentatively TRBD2 (7 bases). This CDR3 is 15 amino acids long. Germline lookup yields CDR1 SGHTA and CDR2 FQGTGA. The V end lost 2 bases, the J end lost 5 bases, and 14 bases lay between the germline ends. In DNA form, the CDR3 reads TGTGCCAGCAGCTTAGGGGGGGCGACAAAAGATACGCAGTATTTT. Translation: CASSLGGATKDTQYF. Looking up the rest from reference TRBV7-3 and TRBJ2-3 gives the full variable domain: GAGVSQTPSNKVTEKGKYVELRCDPISGHTALYWYRQSLGQGPEFLIYFQGTGAADDSGLPNDRFFAVRPEGSVSTLKIQRTERGDSAVYLCASSLGGATKDTQYFGPGTRLTVL.

The chain combines TRBV4-1 with TRBJ1-3, with 7 bases lining up with TRBD1. From germline, CDR1 is MGHRA and CDR2 YSYEKL. J lost 0 bases, V lost 0 bases, and 8 bases had no gene match. The CDR3 runs to 18 residues. CDR3 in amino acids: CASSQDPPDRDSGNTIYF. The CDR3 DNA reads as TGCGCCAGCAGCCAAGATCCCCCCGACAGGGACTCTGGAAACACCATATATTTT.

This clone was recorded a few times. The V call is TRBV12-1, the J call TRBJ1-6; the table assigns TRBD1, which was not confirmed against the DNA. TRBV12-1 constitutes a pseudogene. CDR3 length: 19 residues. DNA of the CDR3: TGTGCCAGCAGACTTGGGCCGGCAGGTAGTAGCTCCTATAATTCACCCCTCCACTTT. It codes for CASRLGPAGSSSYNSPLHF.

The gene calls are TRBV5-6 and TRBJ1-2; D not resolved. V was shortened by 0 bases and J by 8 bases, with 8 bases between the two germline ends. Germline V gives CDR1 SGHDT, CDR2 YYEEEE. This CDR3 contains 12 residues. The CDR3, as DNA: TGTGCCAGCAGCTTGGGGGCTAGGGGCTACACCTTC. Its protein is CASSLGARGYTF.

This clone was seen a few times. The V call is TRBV29-1, the J call TRBJ2-1, with 7 bases aligning to TRBD1. After removal of 6 bases from V and 8 bases from J, the junction contained 16 bases not matched to a gene. The germline gives CDR1 SQVTM, CDR2 ANQGSEA. This CDR3 is 15 amino acids long. DNA of the CDR3: TGCAGCGTCCCTGACGACAGGGTTAGTCTCTATGAGCAGTTCTTC. Residues: CSVPDDRVSLYEQFF.

V is TRBV25-1 and J is TRBJ2-7; D gene unclear. Trimming shortened V by 1 base and J by 1 base, and 5 bases separated the two germline ends. Germline CDR1 and CDR2: MGHDK and SYGVNS. CDR3 length equals 13 residues. The CDR3 is CASSESHSYEQYF. CDR3 DNA: TGTGCCAGCAGTGAATCTCATTCCTACGAGCAGTACTTC.

In this sample, this clone turned up once. V usage is TRBV11-2 and J usage is TRBJ2-5, with 9 bases that match TRBD2. Germline CDR1 is SGHAT and CDR2 is FQNNGV. This CDR3 is 16 amino acids long. V lost 5 bases and J lost 2; bases outside the gene matches: 9. In nucleotides, the CDR3 is TGTGCCAGCAGCCCCAGGGTAGCGGGGGAGCAAGAGACCCAGTACTTC. It yields the protein CASSPRVAGEQETQYF.

The rearrangement links TRBV19 to TRBJ2-1; D is undetermined. The V gene's germline CDR1 is LNHDA and CDR2 SQIVND (reference sequence). CDR3 length: 12 residues. V gave up 6 bases and J gave up 4 bases, with 7 bases separating them. The CDR3 spells CASRTQYNEQFF. CDR3 in DNA: TGTGCCAGTAGGACTCAGTACAATGAGCAGTTCTTC.

The chain couples TRBV7-9 to TRBJ2-2, with 10 bases aligning to TRBD1. The germline CDR1 and CDR2 sequences are SEHNR and FQNEAQ (reference sequence). This CDR3 has 15 residues. The junction had 8 bases not matched to a gene; V was cut back by 6 bases and J by 7 bases. CDR3 amino acids: CASRSGQGGHGELFF. DNA of the CDR3: TGTGCCAGCAGATCTGGACAGGGGGGTCACGGGGAGCTGTTTTTT.

CDR3: CASSPGGYTDTQYF. CDR3 sequence (DNA): TGTGCCAGTAGTCCCGGGGGGTACACAGATACGCAGTATTTT. The rearrangement joins TRBV19 to TRBJ2-3; 7 bases map to TRBD2. This CDR3 has 14 residues. V dropped 5 bases and J dropped 2; count of bases not matched to a gene: 4. Looked up from germline, CDR1 is LNHDA and CDR2 is SQIVND (reference sequence).

On this clone itself: Other DNA sequences of this sample code for an identical CDR3. V gene TRBV5-8 combines with J gene TRBJ1-2; no reliable D call. Looked up from germline, CDR1 is SGHTS and CDR2 is YDEGEE. The CDR3 is 15 residues long. With 6 bases removed from V and 4 bases from J, the gap between germline ends came to 19 bases. CDR3 amino acids: CASILVIHETYGYTF. In DNA, the CDR3 is TGTGCCAGCATATTAGTCATCCACGAGACCTATGGCTACACCTTC.

This rearrangement joins TRBV7-8 to TRBJ1-1, with 9 bases lining up with TRBD1. The CDR3 sequence is 19 residues long. V was clipped by 5 bases and J by 4 bases; unmatched bases: 20. CDR1 is SGHVS and CDR2 is FQNEAQ in the germline V gene. The CDR3 DNA sequence: TGTGCCAGCAGCCCATCCATCCCGGGACAGGGCCAATCCTTCACTGAAGCTTTCTTT. Its translation is CASSPSIPGQGQSFTEAFF.

The chain is built from TRBV7-8 and TRBJ1-6; unclear D gene. The CDR3 is 14 amino acids. Germline CDR1 SGHVS, CDR2 FQNEAQ. V was cut by 1 base and J by 6 bases, with 7 bases left in between. CDR3 residues: CASSLVSGNSPLHF. For the CDR3, the DNA is TGTGCCAGCAGCTTAGTTTCCGGTAATTCACCCCTCCACTTT.

The genes are TRBV18 and TRBJ2-3; no reliable D call. Between the trimmed V and J ends, which lost 3 bases and 2 bases, there was a span of 9 bases. This CDR3 has 14 residues. Germline V gene lookup returns CDR1 KGHSH and CDR2 LQKENI. The CDR3 nucleotides are TGTGCCAGCTCACCCCCCGGAACCACAGATACGCAGTATTTT. Protein sequence: CASSPPGTTDTQYF. Supplemented by reference TRBV18 and TRBJ2-3, the full variable domain reads NAGVMQNPRHLVRRRGQEARLRCSPMKGHSHVYWYRQLPEEGLKFMVYLQKENIIDESGMPKERFSAEFPKEGPSILRIQQVVRGDSAAYFCASSPPGTTDTQYFGPGTRLTVL.

The chain joins TRBV4-2 to TRBJ2-2; D tentatively reads TRBD1 or TRBD2 (6 bases each). CDR1 is LGHNA and CDR2 is YNFKEQ in the germline V gene. The CDR3 loop spans 17 amino acids. V was cut by 1 base and J by 4 bases, with 16 bases left in between. The CDR3 DNA reads as TGTGCCAGCAGCCAAGGTTTGCTCGGGGGCTTCACCGGGGAGCTGTTTTTT. Translation: CASSQGLLGGFTGELFF.

The genes are TRBV20-1 and TRBJ1-2; D gene uncertain. There are 11 residues in the CDR3. Trimming left V 6 bases short and J 3 bases short, with 8 bases between. Germline lookup yields CDR1 DFQATT and CDR2 SNEGSKA (reference sequence). Written as DNA, the CDR3 is TGCAGTGCCGCCCGGGACTATGGCTACACCTTC. This encodes CSAARDYGYTF.

Only one count was recorded for this clone. The rearrangement links TRBV18 to TRBJ1-2; D unclear. The V and J ends lost 0 bases and 4 bases respectively, with 12 bases between them. CDR1 is KGHSH and CDR2 is LQKENI in the germline V gene. This CDR3 has 15 amino acids. In nucleotides, the CDR3 is TGTGCCAGCTCACCACCTTTTGCAGAACTCTATGGCTACACCTTC. Amino acids: CASSPPFAELYGYTF.

This chain uses TRBV10-3 with TRBJ2-4; D is possibly TRBD1 (5 bases). The CDR3 contains 13 residues. V lost 5 bases and J lost 1, with 6 bases in between. Germline CDR1 is ENHRY and CDR2 is SYGVKD. The CDR3 loop is CAISPGAKNIQYF. The CDR3 DNA follows: TGTGCCATCAGTCCAGGGGCCAAAAACATTCAGTACTTC.

The chain has TRBV19 and TRBJ2-1, with TRBD1 matching over 11 bases. The germline gives CDR1 LNHDA, CDR2 SQIVND (reference sequence). V gave up 5 bases and J gave up 8 bases; unmatched junction bases: 5. This CDR3 spans 14 amino acids. Here the CDR3 reads CASSPGQGADEQFF. CDR3 DNA: TGTGCCAGTAGTCCCGGACAGGGGGCTGATGAGCAGTTCTTC.

The chain combines TRBV28 with TRBJ1-2; 10 positions agree with TRBD1. CDR3 length: 14 amino acids. The trim removed 5 bases at V and 8 bases at J, leaving 8 bases unmatched. CDR1 is MDHEN and CDR2 is SYDVKM in the germline V gene. The DNA for the CDR3 is TGTGCCAGCAGTCCGGGACAGGGGACCTGGGGCTACACCTTC. The encoded protein is CASSPGQGTWGYTF.

The chain carries TRBV11-2 and TRBJ2-7; weak D call: TRBD2 (5 bases). Trimming stripped 5 bases from V and 0 bases from J, with 14 bases between. Germline V gives CDR1 SGHAT, CDR2 FQNNGV. CDR3 length: 15 residues. Written as DNA, the CDR3 is TGTGCCAGCAGCCCGGGGTCTCTCGTCTCCTACGAGCAGTACTTC. Amino acid sequence: CASSPGSLVSYEQYF.

The chain couples TRBV7-9 to TRBJ2-7, with 9 bases identical to TRBD1. V shed 5 bases, J shed 5 bases, and the junction held 4 bases outside the gene matches. CDR3 size: 13 residues. Germline V CDR1 and CDR2: SEHNR, FQNEAQ (reference sequence). The CDR3 spells CASSLGTGHEQYF. CDR3 sequence (DNA): TGTGCCAGCAGCCTAGGGACAGGGCACGAGCAGTACTTC. The full variable domain, rest sourced from reference TRBV7-9 and TRBJ2-7, is DTGVSQNPRHKITKRGQNVTFRCDPISEHNRLYWYRQTLGQGPEFLTYFQNEAQLEKSRLLSDRFSAERPKGSFSTLEIQRTEQGDSAMYLCASSLGTGHEQYFGPGTRLTVT.

Only one count was recorded for this clone. The chain employs TRBV19 and TRBJ2-3; D remains unclear. The CDR3 is 11 residues long. The germline CDR1 and CDR2 sequences are LNHDA and SQIVND (reference sequence). Trimming took off 6 bases at V and 3 bases at J, with 4 bases between the two ends. CDR3 sequence reads: CASRQTDTQYF. CDR3 bases: TGTGCCAGTAGGCAAACAGATACGCAGTATTTT. The full variable domain, completed using reference TRBV19 and TRBJ2-3, is DGGITQSPKYLFRKEGQNVTLSCEQNLNHDAMYWYRQDPGQGLRLIYYSQIVNDFQKGDIAEGYSVSREKKESFPLTVTSAQKNPTAFYLCASRQTDTQYFGPGTRLTVL.

Only one count was recorded for this clone. The chain links TRBV6-5 to TRBJ2-1; no clear D gene. This CDR3 contains 15 residues. The V end lost 2 bases, the J end lost 2 bases, and 10 bases lay between the germline ends. Germline values: CDR1 MNHEY, CDR2 SVGAGI. As DNA, the CDR3 is TGTGCCAGCAGTTACGAGGTTCGGGCCTACAATGAGCAGTTCTTC. This sequence encodes CASSYEVRAYNEQFF.

The V and J genes are TRBV2 and TRBJ2-7; 8 bases are a match to TRBD1. V gave up 6 bases and J gave up 3 bases; unmatched junction bases: 7. Per germline, CDR1 SNHLY and CDR2 FYNNEI. The CDR3 has 14 residues. This CDR3 is CASRVTGANYEQYF. The CDR3, as DNA: TGTGCCAGCAGGGTGACAGGGGCGAACTACGAGCAGTACTTC.

J is TRBJ1-5 and V is TRBV4-1, with D uncertain. CDR1 MGHRA and CDR2 YSYEKL come from the germline V gene. V dropped 0 bases and J dropped 7 bases, with 16 bases sitting between them. The CDR3 has 16 amino acids. CDR3: CASSQEVGQPRQPQHF. The CDR3 DNA reads TGCGCCAGCAGCCAAGAAGTAGGGCAGCCTAGGCAGCCCCAGCATTTT.

V and J are TRBV9 and TRBJ2-2; D is unresolved. The CDR3 has 13 amino acids. Trimming removed 4 bases from V and 7 bases from J, with 11 bases in between. Germline V gene sequence: CDR1 SGDLS, CDR2 YYNGEE. CDR3 sequence (DNA): TGTGCCAGCAGCTCCCGTCCGGGCGGGGAGCTGTTTTTT. Translation gives CASSSRPGGELFF.